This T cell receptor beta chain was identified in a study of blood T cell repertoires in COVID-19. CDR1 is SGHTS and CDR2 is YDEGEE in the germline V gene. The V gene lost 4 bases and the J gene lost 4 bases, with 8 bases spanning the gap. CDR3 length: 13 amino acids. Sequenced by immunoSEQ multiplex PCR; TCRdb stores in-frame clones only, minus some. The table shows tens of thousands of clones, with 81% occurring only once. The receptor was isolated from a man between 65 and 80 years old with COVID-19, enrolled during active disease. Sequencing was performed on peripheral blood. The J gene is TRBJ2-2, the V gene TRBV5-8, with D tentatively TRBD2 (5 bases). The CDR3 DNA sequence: TGTGCCAGCAGCAGAGGGTTCACCGGGGAGCTGTTTTTT. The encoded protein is CASSRGFTGELFF.